The entry that follows covers one T cell receptor (beta chain) sequence. The sample comes from a study of blood T cell repertoires in COVID-19. Across the study: PBMCs, B-cell-depleted T cells, or T cells were the source of the cDNA or gDNA that made up the material.

Study processing details: Estimation of nucleated cell counts relied on the amplification of reference gene primers. TCRdb's copy holds only in-frame clones and misses some; the assay was immunoSEQ multiplex PCR. That table supplies the V and J calls and clone size; D and trimming were determined from the DNA. The data show a few hundred thousand clones, approximately 80% seen once. Trimming took off 3 bases at V and 2 bases at J, with 8 bases between the two ends. There are 13 residues in the CDR3. CDR1 is MNHEY and CDR2 is SMNVEV in the germline V gene (reference sequence). The chain joins TRBV27 to TRBJ2-7; the D gene is possibly TRBD2 (5 bases). Sample: peripheral blood. This clonotype originated in a man younger than 40 who had recovered from COVID-19. CDR3 region: CASSFRRAYEQYF. The DNA for the CDR3 is TGTGCCAGCAGTTTTAGGCGGGCCTACGAGCAGTACTTC.